This record covers a single TCR beta chain. Its antigen remains unknown. This specimen comes from a study of cytomegalovirus exposure and HLA in healthy donors. 13 Jbeta primers and 60 Vbeta primers were used for the PCR. The table came from immunoSEQ multiplex PCR; TCRdb's copy has only in-frame clones and leaves some out. The table has 100,000 to 150,000 clones, roughly 70% seen once; the top ten hold around 10%. Study results and limitations: Generally TCR sequences proved uncommon, though certain public TCRs appeared in numerous donors.

Input material: PBMCs. The sequence was collected from a woman aged 50 to 60 in good health and CMV-seropositive.

As DNA, the CDR3 is TGTGCCAGCAGTGACCCCCCTGGAGGTCAAGAGACCCAGTACTTC. It yields the protein CASSDPPGGQETQYF. The chain links TRBV6-1 to TRBJ2-5; D possibly corresponds to TRBD2 (5 bases). This CDR3 region has 15 residues. CDR1 and CDR2 from the germline V gene are MNHNS and SASEGT. With 3 bases removed from V and 2 bases from J, the gap between germline ends came to 13 bases.